This record concerns one TCR beta chain sequence. Its antigen is as yet unknown. Assay used: immunoSEQ multiplex PCR; TCRdb lists only in-frame clones, some missing. The table records approximately 90,000 clones, roughly 86% of them present only once. Germline CDR1 reads MNHEY; CDR2 reads SVGAGI. CDR3 length equals 12 residues. Trimming left V 10 bases short and J 8 bases short, with 15 bases between. This sample was taken from a study of T cell repertoires and HLA-DP antigens. Overall study findings and caveats: Antigen presentation used HeLa cells, with total CD4+ cells responding. Naive and memory CD4+ cells were analysed together, not apart.

The sample taken for sequencing was CD4+ T cells from PBMCs. This receptor was taken from a man aged 50 to 60 in good health and CMV-seronegative. This chain joins TRBV6-5 and TRBJ2-1; D may be TRBD1 (6 bases). The chain's CDR3 is CATTTGPDEQFF. CDR3 sequence (DNA): TGTGCCACTACAACAGGGCCCGATGAGCAGTTCTTC.